Following are 29 T cell receptor beta chains from one sample sequenced in a study of OX40 agonist ivuxolimab in advanced cancers. Method: immunoSEQ multiplex PCR; TCRdb's copy keeps in-frame clones and lacks some. The sample includes 55,000 to 85,000 clones, 80% of them seen just once. The sample consisted of CD4+ or CD8+ T cells sorted from blood, taken in a trial of the OX40 agonist ivuxolimab. All receptors derive from an adult with an advanced solid tumor such as melanoma, head and neck, liver or kidney cancer.

The DNA for the CDR3 is TGTGCCAGCAGTCGAGACAGACAAGAGACCCAGTACTTC. This sequence encodes CASSRDRQETQYF. This chain links TRBV7-2 with TRBJ2-5; possible D gene TRBD1, 5 bases. This CDR3 region has 13 residues. V shed 6 bases and J shed 2 bases, with 10 bases lying between them. Germline CDR1 is SGHTA and CDR2 is FQGNSA.

The CDR3 is CASSPDPGNEQYF. The DNA of the CDR3 is TGTGCCAGCAGCCCCGACCCCGGTAACGAGCAGTACTTC. The chain couples TRBV11-2 to TRBJ2-7; D gene unclear. Germline CDR1 and CDR2: SGHAT and FQNNGV. V was shortened by 5 bases and J by 5 bases, with 13 bases between the two germline ends. The CDR3 length is 13 residues.

In this sample, this clone turned up once. A read error may account for a junction end that differs from germline. The chain is built from TRBV6-5 and TRBJ1-4; D uncertain. This CDR3 is 14 amino acids long. Looked up from germline, CDR1 is MNHEY and CDR2 is SVGAGI. In nucleotides, the CDR3 is TGTGCCATCAGTGAGGCAGGCGATCCTGAAAAACTGTTTTTT. This gives the protein CAISEAGDPEKLFF.

This clone was detected once. The chain is built from TRBV2 and TRBJ2-1, with D perhaps TRBD1 (5 bases). The germline V gene has CDR1 SNHLY and CDR2 FYNNEI. The V and J ends lost 6 bases and 10 bases respectively, with 10 bases between them. The CDR3 length is 11 residues. DNA of the CDR3: TGTGCCAGCAGACTCCAGGGCGAGCAGTTCTTC. Translation: CASRLQGEQFF.

The V gene is TRBV6-5, the J gene TRBJ1-2; 7 nucleotides align to TRBD1. Germline CDR1 and CDR2: MNHEY and SVGAGI. CDR3 size: 14 residues. V trimming: 7 bases; J trimming: 2 bases; junction bases outside the gene matches: 7. The CDR3 DNA sequence: TGTGCCAGCACCCTAAAGACAGGGAACTATGGCTACACCTTC. It encodes CASTLKTGNYGYTF.

This chain connects TRBV11-2 to TRBJ2-7; maybe TRBD1 (6 bases). Looked up from germline, CDR1 is SGHAT and CDR2 is FQNNGV. CDR3 length equals 14 residues. Trimming pared 5 bases from V and 2 bases from J, leaving 13 bases between. CDR3 in amino acids: CASSVSTGAYEQYF. CDR3 coding DNA: TGTGCCAGCAGCGTCTCGACAGGCGCCTACGAGCAGTACTTC. Using reference TRBV11-2 and TRBJ2-7 for the parts outside the CDR3, the full variable domain is EAGVAQSPRYKIIEKRQSVAFWCNPISGHATLYWYQQILGQGPKLLIQFQNNGVVDDSQLPKDRFSAERLKGVDSTLKIQPAKLEDSAVYLCASSVSTGAYEQYFGPGTRLTVT.

J is TRBJ1-5 and V is TRBV4-2; D remains unclear. Germline V gives CDR1 LGHNA, CDR2 YNFKEQ. V dropped 1 base and J dropped 4 bases, with 5 bases sitting between them. CDR3 length: 13 amino acids. The CDR3 sequence is CASSQGPNQPQHF. CDR3 DNA sequence: TGTGCCAGCAGCCAAGGACCAAATCAGCCCCAGCATTTT.

This sequence joins TRBV30 and TRBJ1-1; 9 nucleotides line up with TRBD1. CDR1 is GTSNPN, CDR2 SVGIG, per germline (reference sequence). The V segment lost 3 bases and the J segment 0 bases; nucleotides outside the gene matches: 2. The CDR3 covers 14 residues. CDR3 loop: CAWSGTGLNTEAFF. The CDR3 DNA is TGTGCCTGGAGCGGGACAGGGTTGAACACTGAAGCTTTCTTT. Supplemented by reference TRBV30 and TRBJ1-1, the full variable domain reads SQTIHQWPATLVQPVGSPLSLECTVEGTSNPNLYWYRQAAGRGLQLLFYSVGIGQISSEVPQNLSASRPQDRQFILSSKKLLLSDSGFYLCAWSGTGLNTEAFFGQGTRLTVV.

The chain couples TRBV19 to TRBJ1-5, with D possibly TRBD1 on 5 matching bases. Trimming removed 2 bases at V and 6 bases at J, with 14 bases between. This CDR3 is built from 15 residues. Germline V gene data show CDR1 as LNHDA and CDR2 as SQIVND (reference sequence). The CDR3 loop reads CASSIRPGRGQPQHF. DNA for the CDR3: TGTGCCAGTAGTATAAGGCCAGGGAGGGGTCAGCCCCAGCATTTT.

The chain links TRBV19 to TRBJ2-5; tentative D call: TRBD2 (6 bases). Germline CDR1 LNHDA, CDR2 SQIVND (reference sequence). With 6 bases removed from V and 4 bases from J, the gap between germline ends came to 15 bases. The CDR3 is made up of 14 amino acids. The CDR3 DNA reads as TGTGCCAGTAGCCGACAGCGGGCAACAGAGACCCAGTACTTC. This gives the protein CASSRQRATETQYF.

The chain links TRBV9 to TRBJ2-3, with 11 bases matching TRBD2. CDR3 length: 17 amino acids. The V gene's germline CDR1 is SGDLS and CDR2 YYNGEE. The junction had 5 bases not matched to a gene; V was cut back by 0 bases and J by 2 bases. CDR3: CASSVVGTSGPTDTQYF. The CDR3 region has the DNA TGTGCCAGCAGCGTAGTAGGGACTAGCGGCCCCACAGATACGCAGTATTTT. The variable domain in full, completed from reference TRBV9 and TRBJ2-3, reads DSGVTQTPKHLITATGQRVTLRCSPRSGDLSVYWYQQSLDQGLQFLIQYYNGEERAKGNILERFSAQQFPDLHSELNLSSLELGDSALYFCASSVVGTSGPTDTQYFGPGTRLTVL.

This chain uses TRBV11-3 with TRBJ2-7; a possible D gene is TRBD1 (6 bases). CDR1 is SGHNT, CDR2 YENEEA, per germline. V lost 5 bases to trimming and J lost 5 bases, with 16 bases between them. There are 14 residues in the CDR3. CDR3 nucleotide sequence: TGTGCCAGCAGCCCTCAGGGGAAAATGGACGAGCAGTACTTC. This sequence encodes CASSPQGKMDEQYF.

The CDR3 protein is CASSLGGVFNQPQHF. DNA for the CDR3: TGTGCCAGCAGCTTAGGCGGGGTCTTCAATCAGCCCCAGCATTTT. The chain joins TRBV7-9 to TRBJ1-5; no firm D call. V was trimmed by 1 base and J by 3 bases, leaving 10 bases between them. The CDR3 is 15 residues long. Germline V gene data show CDR1 as SEHNR and CDR2 as FQNEAQ (reference sequence).

The CDR3 DNA is TGTGCCAGCAGCGAGGGGGGGGCTAGGACCTACGAGCAGTACTTC. The encoded protein is CASSEGGARTYEQYF. The V and J genes are TRBV9 and TRBJ2-7, with D possibly matching TRBD2 (7 bases). Deletions cut 3 bases from V and 2 bases from J, with 15 bases between. This CDR3 has 15 amino acids. The germline gives CDR1 SGDLS, CDR2 YYNGEE.

This chain uses TRBV6-1 with TRBJ1-6, with D tentatively TRBD1 (5 bases). The length of the CDR3 is 14 residues. V was cut by 4 bases and J by 2 bases, with 6 bases left in between. Germline CDR1 is MNHNS and CDR2 is SASEGT. The CDR3 loop is CASSAGPYNSPLHF. In DNA form, the CDR3 reads TGTGCCAGCAGTGCGGGGCCCTATAATTCACCCCTCCACTTT.

The genes are TRBV11-1 and TRBJ1-2; D not resolved. The CDR3 runs to 12 residues. In germline, CDR1 is SGHAT, CDR2 FQDESV (reference sequence). Deletions cut 6 bases from V and 8 bases from J, with 13 bases between. The CDR3 sequence: CASSPNSGGYTF. CDR3 coding DNA: TGTGCCAGCAGTCCAAACAGTGGCGGCTACACCTTC.

The chain uses TRBV6-4 and TRBJ2-2, with 10 bases aligning to TRBD1. The germline CDR1 and CDR2 sequences are MRHNA and SNTAGT. CDR3 size: 16 residues. V was clipped by 3 bases and J by 5 bases; unmatched bases: 6. The CDR3 nucleotides are TGTGCCAGCAGTGATTCCCAGGACAGGGGGACCGGGGAGCTGTTTTTT. Amino acids: CASSDSQDRGTGELFF.

The chain is built from TRBV4-3 and TRBJ2-3; 9 nucleotides line up with TRBD2. The CDR3 spans 19 residues. Losses at the gene ends were 0 bases for V and 8 bases for J; bases not matched to a gene: 18. The V gene's germline CDR1 is LGHNA and CDR2 YSLEER. CDR3: CASSQEPLGAGGPPGTQYF. For the CDR3, the DNA is TGCGCCAGCAGCCAAGAGCCCTTGGGAGCGGGGGGCCCCCCGGGTACGCAGTATTTT.

The chain uses TRBV15 and TRBJ1-5, with a tentative D call TRBD1 (5 bases). CDR3 size: 14 residues. The germline V gene encodes CDR1 LNHNV and CDR2 YYDKDF (reference sequence). Trimming removed 3 bases from V and 7 bases from J, with 13 bases in between. As DNA, the CDR3 is TGTGCCACCAGCAGGGCCCTTGGGGGGCAGCCCCAGCATTTT. Amino acids: CATSRALGGQPQHF.

V usage is TRBV5-5 and J usage is TRBJ1-1; no reliable D call. V was clipped by 4 bases and J by 6 bases, with 16 bases between them. Germline V gene data show CDR1 as SGHKS and CDR2 as YYEKEE (reference sequence). CDR3 size: 14 residues. CDR3 in DNA: TGTGCCAGCAGCCGAACCGATCTGTCCGCTGAAGCTTTCTTT. Translation: CASSRTDLSAEAFF.

The chain links TRBV4-2 to TRBJ1-2, with 9 bases identical to TRBD1. CDR3 size: 15 residues. Trimming took 5 bases from V and 5 from J; bases not matched to a gene: 9. The germline V gene has CDR1 LGHNA and CDR2 YNFKEQ. The CDR3 region is CASSLPDRGNYGYTF. CDR3 bases: TGTGCCAGCAGCTTGCCGGACAGGGGTAATTATGGCTACACCTTC.

V is TRBV2 and J is TRBJ2-1; TRBD1 or TRBD2 may be the D gene (6 bases each). This CDR3 is 15 amino acids long. CDR1 is SNHLY, CDR2 FYNNEI, per germline. Trimming took 7 bases from V and 4 from J, leaving 17 bases between them. The CDR3 loop reads CASTRGRGRYNEQFF. The DNA for the CDR3 is TGTGCCAGCACCAGGGGACGGGGGAGGTACAATGAGCAGTTCTTC.

The chain combines TRBV6-1 with TRBJ1-6; no clear D. V gave up 3 bases and J gave up 5 bases, with 5 bases separating them. The CDR3 extends over 13 amino acids. CDR1 MNHNS and CDR2 SASEGT come from the germline V gene. CDR3 coding DNA: TGTGCCAGCAGTGATTTCAATAATTCACCCCTCCACTTT. Amino acids: CASSDFNNSPLHF.

The chain employs TRBV18 and TRBJ2-5; TRBD2 is a possible D gene (6 bases). V was cut by 1 base and J by 1 base, with 13 bases left in between. There are 16 residues in the CDR3. Per the germline V gene, CDR1 is KGHSH and CDR2 is LQKENI. CDR3 DNA: TGTGCCAGCTCACCACTCCGGGGGTCCACCCAAGAGACCCAGTACTTC. Protein sequence: CASSPLRGSTQETQYF.

This sequence joins TRBV18 and TRBJ2-1; 15 nucleotides align to TRBD2. In germline, CDR1 is KGHSH, CDR2 LQKENI. V shed 3 bases and J 9 bases; nucleotides not matched to a gene: 6. This CDR3 spans 16 amino acids. The CDR3 reads CASSPGLAGGWGEQFF. In DNA form, the CDR3 reads TGTGCCAGCTCACCCGGACTAGCGGGGGGGTGGGGTGAGCAGTTCTTC.

The rearrangement joins TRBV13 to TRBJ1-3; TRBD1 is a possible D gene (5 bases). Germline CDR1 reads PRHDT; CDR2 reads FYEKMQ (reference sequence). Trimming stripped 4 bases from V and 0 bases from J, with 13 bases between. The CDR3 is made up of 16 amino acids. The CDR3 is CASSSYRLSSGNTIYF. The CDR3 coding sequence is TGTGCCAGCAGCTCCTACAGGCTTTCCTCTGGAAACACCATATATTTT.

The chain joins TRBV7-2 to TRBJ2-7, with D maybe TRBD2 (7 bases). V lost 1 base to trimming and J lost 2 bases, with 12 bases between them. This CDR3 has 15 amino acids. CDR1 and CDR2 (germline): SGHTA, FQGNSA. CDR3 sequence (DNA): TGTGCCAGCAGCTTAGGAGGGGGGGCTCCCTACGAGCAGTACTTC. Its translation is CASSLGGGAPYEQYF.

The J gene is TRBJ1-6, the V gene TRBV6-5; D gene ambiguous. Trimming took off 4 bases at V and 8 bases at J, with 3 bases between the two ends. Germline V gene lookup returns CDR1 MNHEY and CDR2 SVGAGI. CDR3 length: 11 residues. This CDR3 is CASSSDSPLHF. DNA of the CDR3: TGTGCCAGCAGTTCGGATTCACCCCTCCACTTT.

The chain has TRBV2 and TRBJ2-5; 11 bases align to TRBD2. V lost 5 bases, J lost 5 bases, and 10 bases stayed unmatched. CDR3 length equals 16 residues. In germline, CDR1 is SNHLY, CDR2 FYNNEI. CDR3 sequence (DNA): TGTGCCAGCAGTCTTAGCGGGGGGGCTCAATCTGAGACCCAGTACTTC. Residues: CASSLSGGAQSETQYF.